This TCR beta chain was identified during a study of identical twins. Study-wide points: Memory repertoires lacked the insertion deficit that abundant cord blood beta clonotypes showed.

The germline V gene has CDR1 SGHRS and CDR2 YFSETQ. The CDR3 is made up of 13 amino acids. With 2 bases removed from V and 6 bases from J, the gap between germline ends came to 10 bases. Template switching created a universal primer site, and the cDNA included unique molecular identifiers. One entry per CDR3 protein, called by TCRdb with MiXCR from the 5' RACE reads. The table has about 890,000 distinct CDR3 sequences, 12% seen once. All of the donors were Caucasians in good health. A word on this clonotype: Its specificity is unknown.

The sample also formed part of further work on yellow fever vaccine responses in identical twins.

The chain uses TRBV5-1 and TRBJ2-3; D gene ambiguous. The clonotype comes from a woman between 18 and 29 years old in good health. Sequencing was carried out using PBMCs. The CDR3 DNA sequence: TGCGCCAGCAGCTTCCAGGAATTCGATACGCAGTATTTT. Its protein is CASSFQEFDTQYF. The full variable domain, in which reference TRBV5-1 and TRBJ2-3 provide the parts outside the CDR3, is KAGVTQTPRYLIKTRGQQVTLSCSPISGHRSVSWYQQTPGQGLQFLFEYFSETQRNKGNFPGRFSGRQFSNSRSEMNVSTLELGDSALYLCASSFQEFDTQYFGPGTRLTVL.